A single sample is the source of the 24 T cell receptor beta chains below, sequenced in a study of cytomegalovirus exposure and HLA in healthy donors. TCRdb keeps only in-frame clones here, not all; method: immunoSEQ multiplex PCR. This sample has some 87,000 clones, with about 95% found just once. Source material: PBMCs. The receptors come from a young woman in good health and CMV-seronegative.

DNA of the CDR3: TGTGCCAGCAGCTTAGGGCTAGCGGGCGCTAGCGCCTACGAGCAGTACTTC. Encoded protein: CASSLGLAGASAYEQYF. This chain links TRBV7-9 with TRBJ2-7; 8 bases are a match to TRBD2. The trim removed 1 base at V and 2 bases at J, leaving 10 bases unmatched. Germline CDR1 reads SEHNR; CDR2 reads FQNEAQ (reference sequence). The CDR3 totals 17 residues.

This chain joins TRBV28 and TRBJ2-7; 9 positions agree with TRBD2. The CDR3 runs 16 residues. The V segment lost 0 bases and the J segment 3 bases; nucleotides outside the gene matches: 6. Germline CDR1 is MDHEN and CDR2 is SYDVKM. The CDR3 region has the DNA TGTGCCAGCAGTTTATGGGCTAGCGGGGCCCTCTACGAGCAGTACTTC. Translation gives CASSLWASGALYEQYF.

The CDR3 nucleotides read TGCGCCAGCAAGGGAGAGGTGGGACAGGTCGAGTTCGAGCAGTACTTC. As protein: CASKGEVGQVEFEQYF. The genes are TRBV5-1 and TRBJ2-7, with 8 bases lining up with TRBD1. The germline gives CDR1 SGHRS, CDR2 YFSETQ. CDR3 size: 16 residues. With V trimmed by 6 bases and J by 6 bases, 17 bases remained unmatched.

The DNA for the CDR3 is TGCGCCAGCAGTGGACCCCGATCCCCACTAGCGGGAGTTCAAGATACGCAGTATTTT. Its protein is CASSGPRSPLAGVQDTQYF. The chain recombines TRBV10-1 with TRBJ2-3; the match to TRBD2 covers 11 bases. With V trimmed by 4 bases and J by 5 bases, 17 bases remained unmatched. From germline, CDR1 is WNHNN and CDR2 SYGVQD (reference sequence). The CDR3 contains 19 residues.

V gene TRBV7-2 combines with J gene TRBJ2-5; 9 bases are a match to TRBD2. J lost 4 bases, V lost 1 base, and 10 bases had no gene match. Germline V lookup: CDR1 SGHTA, CDR2 FQGNSA. The CDR3 extends over 17 amino acids. Here the CDR3 DNA reads TGTGCCAGCAGCTTAGGGGCGACTAGCGGTGGGGGAGAGACCCAGTACTTC. Its protein is CASSLGATSGGGETQYF.

The rearrangement joins TRBV18 to TRBJ2-3; 13 bases align to TRBD2. The CDR3 runs to 16 residues. V lost 0 bases, J lost 4 bases, and 1 base stayed unmatched. Germline assignment: CDR1 KGHSH and CDR2 LQKENI. The CDR3 DNA reads TGTGCCAGCTCACCACCGGGACTAGCGGGATCAGATACGCAGTATTTT. It translates to CASSPPGLAGSDTQYF.

The V and J genes are TRBV7-7 and TRBJ2-5, with D tentatively TRBD1 (6 bases). V lost 2 bases and J lost 0, with 7 bases in between. The germline V gene has CDR1 SSHAT and CDR2 FNYEAQ (reference sequence). The CDR3 length is 14 residues. Written as DNA, the CDR3 is TGTGCCAGCAGCTTACAGGGGTACCAAGAGACCCAGTACTTC. Its protein is CASSLQGYQETQYF.

The V gene is TRBV10-3, the J gene TRBJ2-2, with 7 bases aligning to TRBD1. The CDR3 is 16 amino acids. The germline V gene has CDR1 ENHRY and CDR2 SYGVKD. Trimming at V came to 0 bases and at J to 4 bases, leaving 5 bases not matched to a gene. The CDR3 DNA reads as TGTGCCATCAGTGAGTCGGGACAGCCACGCACCGGGGAGCTGTTTTTT. Protein product: CAISESGQPRTGELFF.

The J gene is TRBJ2-1, the V gene TRBV30; D remains ambiguous. The CDR3 has 13 residues. The V and J ends lost 0 bases and 7 bases respectively, with 10 bases between them. The germline V gene has CDR1 GTSNPN and CDR2 SVGIG (reference sequence). The CDR3 nucleotides read TGTGCCTGGAGTGTACTCCTCGAGAATGAGCAGTTCTTC. Its protein product is CAWSVLLENEQFF.

The chain couples TRBV11-1 to TRBJ2-1; 14 nucleotides line up with TRBD2. Germline-derived CDR1 and CDR2 are SGHAT and FQDESV (reference sequence). The CDR3 contains 17 residues. V was clipped by 3 bases and J by 5 bases; unmatched bases: 6. CDR3 region: CASSLGLAGVSHNEQFF. DNA for the CDR3: TGTGCCAGCAGCTTGGGACTAGCGGGAGTCTCGCACAATGAGCAGTTCTTC.

This chain uses TRBV7-8 with TRBJ2-6; no clear D. Per germline, CDR1 SGHVS and CDR2 FQNEAQ. This CDR3 has 14 residues. V lost 2 bases, J lost 4 bases, and 6 bases lay in between. CDR3 sequence reads: CASSLRVGANVLTF. The DNA for the CDR3 is TGTGCCAGCAGCTTACGGGTCGGGGCCAACGTCCTGACTTTC.

This chain joins TRBV6-5 and TRBJ1-1, with D tentatively TRBD1 (5 bases). Germline CDR1 is MNHEY and CDR2 is SVGAGI. Trimming cost V 8 bases and J 4 bases, with 11 bases left between them. The CDR3 runs 12 residues. CDR3 in amino acids: CASSRGATEAFF. In nucleotides, the CDR3 is TGTGCCAGCTCTAGGGGTGCCACTGAAGCTTTCTTT.

The chain combines TRBV19 with TRBJ1-5; 9 bases agree with TRBD1. V trimming: 4 bases; J trimming: 9 bases; junction bases outside the gene matches: 10. The CDR3 length is 15 residues. Germline CDR1 is LNHDA and CDR2 is SQIVND (reference sequence). The CDR3 loop reads CASSSGTGWKGPQHF. The CDR3 DNA is TGTGCCAGTAGTAGCGGGACAGGGTGGAAGGGGCCCCAGCATTTT.

The chain carries TRBV5-4 and TRBJ2-3; 7 bases align to TRBD1. With V trimmed by 3 bases and J by 4 bases, 5 bases remained unmatched. Germline V lookup: CDR1 SGHNT, CDR2 YYREEE (reference sequence). There are 14 residues in the CDR3. For the CDR3, the DNA is TGTGCCAGCAGCTACGATCAGGGGGCAGATACGCAGTATTTT. It specifies CASSYDQGADTQYF.

In its sample, this clone was seen once. The chain combines TRBV7-9 with TRBJ2-7; D ambiguous. Germline CDR1 and CDR2: SEHNR and FQNEAQ (reference sequence). The CDR3 covers 13 residues. Trimming took off 7 bases at V and 3 bases at J, with 13 bases between the two ends. The CDR3 spells CASTQIPHYEQYF. DNA for the CDR3: TGTGCCAGCACCCAGATACCCCACTACGAGCAGTACTTC. The variable domain in full, with the rest retrieved from reference TRBV7-9 and TRBJ2-7, is DTGVSQNPRHKITKRGQNVTFRCDPISEHNRLYWYRQTLGQGPEFLTYFQNEAQLEKSRLLSDRFSAERPKGSFSTLEIQRTEQGDSAMYLCASTQIPHYEQYFGPGTRLTVT.

This chain connects TRBV7-9 to TRBJ1-6; D remains ambiguous. V was shortened by 5 bases and J by 6 bases, with 14 bases between the two germline ends. The CDR3 runs to 15 residues. The germline V gene encodes CDR1 SEHNR and CDR2 FQNEAQ (reference sequence). The CDR3 loop reads CASSARPGGNSPLHF. The DNA of the CDR3 is TGTGCCAGCAGCGCCCGCCCCGGCGGTAATTCACCCCTCCACTTT.

This chain links TRBV25-1 with TRBJ1-5, with D uncertain. V was shortened by 4 bases and J by 5 bases, with 9 bases between the two germline ends. CDR1 MGHDK and CDR2 SYGVNS come from the germline V gene. CDR3 length: 13 amino acids. The CDR3 spells CASSVTVDQPQHF. DNA for the CDR3: TGTGCCAGCAGTGTAACAGTGGATCAGCCCCAGCATTTT.

The chain is built from TRBV2 and TRBJ2-3, with 15 bases fitting TRBD2. This CDR3 is 15 amino acids long. Germline V gene lookup returns CDR1 SNHLY and CDR2 FYNNEI. The V and J ends lost 4 bases and 6 bases, in that order; junction bases with no gene match: 2. CDR3: CASSGTSGRADTQYF. In nucleotides, the CDR3 is TGTGCCAGCAGTGGGACTAGCGGGAGGGCGGATACGCAGTATTTT.

The chain couples TRBV6-1 to TRBJ2-7; TRBD1 agrees at 12 bases. Germline values: CDR1 MNHNS, CDR2 SASEGT. The CDR3 consists of 14 residues. Germline trimming cut 7 bases from V and 7 bases from J; bases unmatched to any gene: 8. The CDR3 DNA sequence: TGTGCCAGCACCCGGGACAGGGGGCCGGGTGAGCAGTACTTC. Protein product: CASTRDRGPGEQYF.

The chain carries TRBV7-9 and TRBJ2-7, with D tentatively TRBD1 (8 bases). The CDR3 runs 13 residues. CDR1 and CDR2 (germline): SEHNR, FQNEAQ (reference sequence). V lost 5 bases and J 4 bases, leaving 12 bases between the germline ends. DNA of the CDR3: TGTGCCAGCAGCACAGGGGGAGGGTACGAGCAGTACTTC. Protein sequence: CASSTGGGYEQYF.

The V gene is TRBV29-1, the J gene TRBJ2-4, with D possibly TRBD1 on 6 matching bases. Germline values: CDR1 SQVTM, CDR2 ANQGSEA. Between the trimmed V and J ends, which lost 0 bases and 1 base, there was a span of 13 bases. This CDR3 contains 16 residues. The CDR3 coding sequence is TGCAGCGTTGAAGATTTATCCCAGGGGGCCAAAAACATTCAGTACTTC. Encoded protein: CSVEDLSQGAKNIQYF.

The J gene is TRBJ2-5, the V gene TRBV11-2, with 7 positions matching TRBD1. The CDR3 consists of 15 residues. CDR1 is SGHAT and CDR2 is FQNNGV in the germline V gene. V dropped 1 base and J dropped 1; count of bases not matched to a gene: 3. CDR3 DNA sequence: TGTGCCAGCAGCTTAGGGACAGGAAGCCAAGAGACCCAGTACTTC. Translation: CASSLGTGSQETQYF.

The chain couples TRBV5-1 to TRBJ1-2; the match to TRBD1 covers 9 bases. CDR3 length: 15 residues. Trimming cost V 4 bases and J 10 bases; bases outside gene matches: 14. The germline gives CDR1 SGHRS, CDR2 YFSETQ. In DNA form, the CDR3 reads TGCGCCAGCAGCATCACCACAGGGGGCGTAAATGACTACACCTTC. Residues: CASSITTGGVNDYTF.

The CDR3: CASSEVNPDLTGYSYNEQFF. The CDR3 nucleotides are TGCGCCAGCAGTGAGGTCAATCCTGACTTGACAGGTTACTCCTACAATGAGCAGTTCTTC. V and J are TRBV10-1 and TRBJ2-1; possibly TRBD1 for D (6 bases). Trimming took off 2 bases at V and 0 bases at J, with 23 bases between the two ends. Germline lookup yields CDR1 WNHNN and CDR2 SYGVQD (reference sequence). There are 20 residues in the CDR3.